This T cell receptor beta chain is from a study of human T cells and chemical hapten exposure. Study at large: TCR yield per sample varied, mainly due to pooled library volumes.

This clonotype was picked up many times. The time point here: healthy volunteer bleed at 2 weeks. Total RNA was isolated from unfractionated whole blood. Library construction involved attaching unique molecular identifiers to individual cDNA molecules, which allowed quantitative, reproducible TCR counting. Per the original data handling: Sample-level TCR yields exhibited a median of 95,638, with a range of roughly 20,000 to 750,000. TCRdb processed the RACE reads anew with MiXCR; each CDR3 protein has one entry. These V and J calls derive from TCRdb rather than the authors' analysis. The table includes 130,000 or so distinct CDR3 sequences, approximately 9.5% detected once. Per the germline V gene, CDR1 is SGHRS and CDR2 is YFSETQ. Trimming cost V 9 bases and J 7 bases; bases outside gene matches: 8. This CDR3 spans 13 amino acids.

The rearrangement joins TRBV5-1 to TRBJ2-2; the match to TRBD1 covers 8 bases. The source of this sequence is a male donor in good health. Some clones in this sample may be carry-over from other donors' samples. The sequenced sample was whole blood. CDR3 DNA: TGCGCCACCGCGGACAGGGAATTCGGGGAGCTGTTTTTT. Protein product: CATADREFGELFF.